These 7 T cell receptor beta chains originate from one sample sequenced in a study of vaccination effects on CD4 cells after COVID-19 (dated by TCRdb to the early 2020s). To identify antigen-specific CD4+ T cell clonotypes by their expansion, the ViraFEST assay first stimulated PBMC with viral peptide pools and then applied TCR sequencing. After less than 13 days of culture, CD4+ T cells were isolated with the EasySep CD4+ T cell isolation kit. Their antigens are not known. Libraries came from the immunoSEQ multiplex PCR assay. This immuneACCESS table, as held by TCRdb, lists in-frame sequences with V and J called but not all clones. Of the missing ones, under half trace to an unresolved V gene in checked studies; the others have no known cause. This sample comprises just over 8,000 clones, around 79% of them detected only once. Together, the top ten hold over 10% of the sample. The material was CD4+ T cells from PBMCs cultured with HCoV-229E spike peptides, obtained before COVID-19 vaccination. The cell subset or site label, as the study defines it: HCoV-229E spike overlapping peptide pool stimulation. These receptors all stem from a human donor who received a COVID-19 vaccine.

The chain couples TRBV6-5 to TRBJ1-1; D is undetermined. Germline lookup yields CDR1 MNHEY and CDR2 SVGAGI. The CDR3 has 15 amino acids. Trimming shortened V by 8 bases and J by 6 bases, and 22 bases separated the two germline ends. This chain's CDR3 is CASLNPSRPGPEAFF. CDR3 nucleotides: TGTGCCAGCCTAAATCCTTCCCGTCCCGGCCCTGAAGCTTTCTTT.

This clone has a single count. This chain links TRBV7-9 with TRBJ2-1, with D unclear. Trimming shortened V by 1 base and J by 8 bases, and 9 bases separated the two germline ends. Germline assignment: CDR1 SEHNR and CDR2 FQNEAQ (reference sequence). The CDR3 sequence is 13 residues long. Written as DNA, the CDR3 is TGTGCCAGCAGCTTAGGCCTAAATGATGAGCAGTTCTTC. It yields the protein CASSLGLNDEQFF.

This clone turned up a few times. This chain uses TRBV10-1 with TRBJ2-3; D gene unclear. The germline gives CDR1 WNHNN, CDR2 SYGVQD (reference sequence). The CDR3 has 13 amino acids. Between the trimmed V and J ends, which lost 4 bases and 2 bases, there was a span of 7 bases. CDR3 protein: CASSAADTDTQYF. The CDR3 DNA reads TGCGCCAGCAGTGCGGCAGACACAGATACGCAGTATTTT.

This clone was found a few times. The J gene is TRBJ2-7, the V gene TRBV19; the match to TRBD1 covers 10 bases. Trimming at V came to 3 bases and at J to 4 bases, leaving 3 bases not matched to a gene. Germline V gene sequence: CDR1 LNHDA, CDR2 SQIVND (reference sequence). There are 14 residues in the CDR3. Here the CDR3 DNA reads TGTGCCAGTAGTATCGGGACAGGGGATTACGAGCAGTACTTC. Residues: CASSIGTGDYEQYF.

This CDR3 reads CSIGTGLNYEQYF. DNA of the CDR3: TGCAGCATAGGGACAGGGCTTAACTACGAGCAGTACTTC. V and J are TRBV29-1 and TRBJ2-7; 9 bases map to TRBD1. Per germline, CDR1 SQVTM and CDR2 ANQGSEA. V was clipped by 8 bases and J by 3 bases; unmatched bases: 8. The CDR3 runs to 13 residues.

The rearrangement joins TRBV5-1 to TRBJ1-4; no clear D. Trimming removed 5 bases at V and 7 bases at J, with 12 bases between. CDR3 length: 13 amino acids. From germline, CDR1 is SGHRS and CDR2 YFSETQ. The CDR3 DNA follows: TGCGCCAGCAGATACGGAGTTGGTGAAAAACTGTTTTTT. Encoded protein: CASRYGVGEKLFF. Complete variable domain (other parts from reference TRBV5-1 and TRBJ1-4): KAGVTQTPRYLIKTRGQQVTLSCSPISGHRSVSWYQQTPGQGLQFLFEYFSETQRNKGNFPGRFSGRQFSNSRSEMNVSTLELGDSALYLCASRYGVGEKLFFGSGTQLSVL.

The gene calls are TRBV7-2 and TRBJ2-1; 8 bases fit TRBD2. The length of the CDR3 is 15 residues. Germline assignment: CDR1 SGHTA and CDR2 FQGNSA. Trimming at V came to 5 bases and at J to 4 bases, leaving 7 bases not matched to a gene. The CDR3 loop reads CASSPREGQYNEQFF. For the CDR3, the DNA is TGTGCCAGCAGCCCACGGGAGGGCCAGTACAATGAGCAGTTCTTC. The full variable domain, in which reference TRBV7-2 and TRBJ2-1 provide the parts outside the CDR3, is GAGVSQSPSNKVTEKGKDVELRCDPISGHTALYWYRQSLGQGLEFLIYFQGNSAPDKSGLPSDRFSAERTGGSVSTLTIQRTQQEDSAVYLCASSPREGQYNEQFFGPGTRLTVL.